These T cell receptor beta chains were read from a single sample in a study of blood T cell repertoires in COVID-19. Libraries were prepared by immunoSEQ multiplex PCR; TCRdb keeps only in-frame clonotypes and omits some of them. The sample carries about 430,000 clones, about 88% recorded once. Source material: PBMCs or T cells enriched from blood (not recorded which). The source is a woman aged 18-30 years who had been exposed to COVID-19. Each CDR3 is given with its conserved first and last residue. Each record gives: clone size, V gene, D gene, J gene, CDR3 DNA, CDR3 protein. D genes are given only for firm matches. Part of the rows lack a size; the others show once, few, many or a class for expanded clones.

>-|TRBV30|-|TRBJ1-5
TGTGCCTGGAATTCAGGTATCAGCAATCAGCCCCAGCATTTT
CAWNSGISNQPQHF
>-|TRBV7-2|-|TRBJ2-2
TGTGCCAGCAGCTCCTTCTCGGACACCGGGGAGCTGTTTTTT
CASSSFSDTGELFF
>once|TRBV27|TRBD2|TRBJ2-5
TGTGCCAGCAGTTTTGCCAGCGGGGGTGAAGAGACCCAGTACTTC
CASSFASGGEETQYF
>-|TRBV4-1|-|TRBJ2-2
TGCGCCAGCATTTCGGGCACCGGGGAGCTGTTTTTT
CASISGTGELFF
>-|TRBV27|TRBD2|TRBJ2-2
TGTGCCAGCAGAGTTGCGGGGGTAGGCGGGGAGCTGTTTTTT
CASRVAGVGGELFF
>-|TRBV2|TRBD1|TRBJ1-5
TGTGCCAGCAGTGCCGGGACAGTCAATCAGCCCCAGCATTTT
CASSAGTVNQPQHF
>-|TRBV29-1|TRBD2|TRBJ2-3
TGCAGCGTCCAGCCCCAAGCGGGGGGAAGCACAGATACGCAGTATTTT
CSVQPQAGGSTDTQYF
>-|TRBV3-1/TRBV3-2|TRBD2|TRBJ2-7
TGTGCCAGCAGCCAAAAGACCGGGACTAGCGGGACCCCCTACGAGCAGTACTTC
CASSQKTGTSGTPYEQYF
>-|TRBV5-1|-|TRBJ1-1
TGCGCCAGCAGGGACAGCATGAACACTGAAGCTTTCTTT
CASRDSMNTEAFF
>once|TRBV5-1|TRBD1|TRBJ1-2
TGCGCCAGCAGCTGGGGGACAGGGGGCGGTGGCTACACCTTC
CASSWGTGGGGYTF
>-|TRBV13|TRBD1|TRBJ2-2
TGTGCCAGCAGCTTTAGGACAGGGGTCACCGGGGAGCTGTTTTTT
CASSFRTGVTGELFF
>once|TRBV6-5|-|TRBJ1-4
TGTGCCAGCAGACAGGGTGGGAATGAAAAACTGTTTTTT
CASRQGGNEKLFF
>-|TRBV7-8|-|TRBJ1-1
TGTGCCAGCAGCTTGACAGGGAACACTGAAGCTTTCTTT
CASSLTGNTEAFF
>few|TRBV9|-|TRBJ2-7
TGTGCCAGCAGCGCCACGACACAGGGCTACGAGCAGTACTTC
CASSATTQGYEQYF
>-|TRBV9|TRBD2|TRBJ2-3
TGTGCCAGCAGCGTTAGTAGCGGGGGGGGCACAGATACGCAGTATTTT
CASSVSSGGGTDTQYF
>-|TRBV28|-|TRBJ1-2
TGTGCCAGCAGCCTAGGACACGGGGGCTACACCTTC
CASSLGHGGYTF
>-|TRBV28|-|TRBJ2-7
TGTGCCAGTCGGCAGGGCTCCTACGAGCAGTACTTC
CASRQGSYEQYF
>-|TRBV5-1|TRBD1|TRBJ2-7
TGCGCCAGCAGCATCGGACAGGCCGGCCTGCCCGAGCAGTACTTC
CASSIGQAGLPEQYF
>-|TRBV6-2/TRBV6-3|TRBD1|TRBJ1-2
TGTGCCAGCAGATACCCGGGACAGGGATTTCGCGGCTACACCTTC
CASRYPGQGFRGYTF
>-|TRBV7-2|TRBD1|TRBJ1-2
TGTGCCAGCAGCTTAGACCGCGGATCGACAGGGACCCGAGGGCTTGGCTACACCTTC
CASSLDRGSTGTRGLGYTF
>-|TRBV2|TRBD2|TRBJ2-3
TGTGCCAGCAGTGAATTGTTGATAGCGGGGGCCACAGATACGCAGTATTTT
CASSELLIAGATDTQYF
>once|TRBV6-2/TRBV6-3|TRBD1|TRBJ1-1
TGTGCCAGCAGCCCCGGGACAGCCTTGAGCACTGAAGCTTTCTTT
CASSPGTALSTEAFF
>once|TRBV19|-|TRBJ1-3
TGTGCCAGTAGTATGAGCCCGACAGGACGTGGAAACACCATATATTTT
CASSMSPTGRGNTIYF
>few|TRBV13|TRBD1|TRBJ1-2
TGTGCCAGCAGCATGGGGACAGGGAATGGCTACACCTTC
CASSMGTGNGYTF
>-|TRBV28|-|TRBJ1-4
TGTGCCAGCAGTTTCCGTCAGGGACTTAATGAAAAACTGTTTTTT
CASSFRQGLNEKLFF
>-|TRBV6-1|TRBD1|TRBJ1-1
TGTGCCAGCAGTGAAGCGTTCACCCGGACAGGCCAGAACACTGAAGCTTTCTTT
CASSEAFTRTGQNTEAFF
>-|TRBV28|TRBD1|TRBJ1-5
TGTGCCAGCAGACCTAGGGACAGGGGAAGCAATCAGCCCCAGCATTTT
CASRPRDRGSNQPQHF
>-|TRBV7-2|-|TRBJ1-5
TGTGCCAGCAGCTTTAAGGAGGGTCATCAGCCCCAGCATTTT
CASSFKEGHQPQHF
>once|TRBV28|-|TRBJ2-7
TGTGCCAGCAGTCCCAGAACCCCCCGTCAGTACTTC
CASSPRTPRQYF
>-|TRBV11-2|-|TRBJ1-1
TGTGCCAGCAGCTCTAGTGAAGCTTTCTTT
CASSSSEAFF
>-|TRBV5-1|-|TRBJ2-2
TGCGCCAGCAGCCCGGCACTCGTGGCAGGGTCCCCCGGGGAGCTGTTTTTT
CASSPALVAGSPGELFF
>-|TRBV5-1|-|TRBJ1-5
TGCGCCAGCAGCCCGACAGTCGATCAGCCCCAGCATTTT
CASSPTVDQPQHF
>-|TRBV9|-|TRBJ2-3
TGTGCCAGCAGCGGCGGTAAAGGGGAGTATTTT
CASSGGKGEYF
>-|TRBV20-1|-|TRBJ1-5
TGCAGTGCTAGTTCCTGGAGGATGAGCAATCAGCCCCAGCATTTT
CSASSWRMSNQPQHF
>-|TRBV5-4|-|TRBJ2-4
TGTGCCAGCAGCTTGGAACCAGGGGAAAACATTCAGTACTTC
CASSLEPGENIQYF
>-|TRBV28|TRBD2|TRBJ2-1
TGTGCCAGCAGTCCCCCGCGGGAGGTTCGTAATGAGCAGTTCTTC
CASSPPREVRNEQFF
>-|TRBV5-1|-|TRBJ1-4
TGCGCCAGCAGCCCTGGAGGCCAGGGGACTAATGAAAAACTGTTTTTT
CASSPGGQGTNEKLFF
>-|TRBV9|TRBD1|TRBJ1-4
TGTGCCAGCAGCGACGGGACAGGGCTTGGGGAAAAACTGTTTTTT
CASSDGTGLGEKLFF
>-|TRBV2|TRBD1|TRBJ1-2
TGTGTCGGGCTAGGGGACAGGGCCTATGGCTACACCTTC
CVGLGDRAYGYTF
>-|TRBV7-9|TRBD2|TRBJ2-1
TGTGCCAGCAGCCCGGGGGGGGCCAATTACAATGAGCAGTTCTTC
CASSPGGANYNEQFF
>-|TRBV15|-|TRBJ2-7
TGTGCCACCACCTCCGGGACTCTCGCATCTGAGCAGTACTTC
CATTSGTLASEQYF
>-|TRBV10-3|TRBD1|TRBJ1-2
TGTGCCATCAGAGGACAGGGGAATAACTATGGCTACACCTTC
CAIRGQGNNYGYTF
>-|TRBV21-1|-|TRBJ1-5
TGTGCCAGCAGCAAACAACCGGGGACACCTAACTTACCACACAGCAATCAGCCCCAGCATTTT
CASSKQPGTPNLPHSNQPQHF
>-|TRBV5-1|TRBD1|TRBJ2-5
TGCGCCAGCAGCCCAGGACAGGCGCAAGAGACCCAGTACTTC
CASSPGQAQETQYF
>-|TRBV6-2/TRBV6-3|-|TRBJ2-1
TGTGCCAGCAGTTATATCCCTCTCAATGAGCAGTTCTTC
CASSYIPLNEQFF
>-|TRBV6-1|-|TRBJ1-1
TGTGCCAGCAGTGAAAATCTGCAGGGTCGCCATGAAGCTTTCTTT
CASSENLQGRHEAFF
>few|TRBV3-1/TRBV3-2|TRBD1|TRBJ1-6
TGTGCCAGCAGCCGCCCTCCGGGACAGGGGCGCTCACCCCTCCACTTT
CASSRPPGQGRSPLHF
>few|TRBV15|-|TRBJ2-3
TGTGCCACCAGTTTTAGACGGGGGTACACAGATACGCAGTATTTT
CATSFRRGYTDTQYF
>-|TRBV5-1|TRBD2|TRBJ2-5
TGCGCCAGCATAAGCGGGGGAATTCAAGAGACCCAGTACTTC
CASISGGIQETQYF